Described below is a single T cell receptor beta chain sequence and its context. What it binds is not known. The data are from a study of regulatory T cells in long-lasting Graves disease. Whole-study findings and limits: When disease was persistent, TRBV28, TRBJ1-2 and TRBJ2-5 were the favored segments.

A single record per CDR3 protein comes from TCRdb applying MiXCR to the reads. The table has over a thousand distinct CDR3 sequences, 85% to 90% seen once. PBMC RNA was the source of the TCR library. The CDR3 consists of 14 residues. V lost 4 bases, J lost 7 bases, and 14 bases lay in between. The germline gives CDR1 LGHNA, CDR2 YNFKEQ. Sequenced here: peripheral blood mononuclear cells (PBMCs), sampled with antithyroid drug treatment, in newly diagnosed or persistent Graves disease (not recorded which). The chain employs TRBV4-2 and TRBJ2-1; D is unresolved. The sequence was collected from a woman under 40 with Graves disease. CDR3 region: CASSRLGLLNEQFF. DNA of the CDR3: TGTGCCAGCAGCCGTCTCGGCCTTTTAAATGAGCAGTTCTTC.